This T cell receptor (beta chain) was sequenced for a study of cytomegalovirus exposure and HLA in healthy donors. Primers: 60 Vbeta forward and 13 Jbeta reverse. The protocol was immunoSEQ multiplex PCR, while the TCRdb copy is restricted to in-frame clones and leaves out a portion. Of 140,000 to 150,000 clones listed, more than 9.5% are singletons. The CDR3 is 15 amino acids. Germline CDR1 reads MNHNS; CDR2 reads SASEGT. With respect to this clone: Antigen unknown. An end of the junction does not agree with germline; a read error may underlie this.

Whole-study results and caveats: For cytomegalovirus status, the classifier reportedly gave diagnoses with high specificity and sensitivity. Per a later analysis, HLA-associated TCR beta chains showed more clonal expansion than other, equally common TCR beta chains. Serostatus for CMV was the only available immune exposure information. Later analysis identified about 17,000 TCR beta sequences associated with HLA alleles, using a false discovery rate threshold of 0.05.

This TCR was sampled from a man aged 50-60 years in good health and CMV-seronegative. This chain joins TRBV6-1 and TRBJ2-5, with 7 nucleotides matching TRBD1. The tail of the sequence fits TRBJ2-7 better, so the J call may be wrong. Input material: PBMCs. CDR3 in amino acids: CGVGQTPSSTHEQYF. CDR3 nucleotide sequence: TGCGGGGTGGGACAGACGCCCTCCTCAACCCACGAGCAGTACTTC.